This paragraph covers one TCR beta chain sequence. The data derive from a study of coeliac disease. The data were produced by immunoSEQ multiplex PCR, yet TCRdb's version contains in-frame clones alone and is incomplete. The sample has some 4,500 clones; around 57% are singletons. Sequencing was carried out using lamina propria lymphocytes from the gut. The TCR was taken from a woman in her 70s with celiac disease.

CDR3 in amino acids: CASSYQVSYEQYF. CDR3 nucleotide sequence: TGTGCCAGCAGCTACCAGGTCTCCTACGAGCAGTACTTC. This chain links TRBV11-2 with TRBJ2-7; D is uncertain. The germline CDR1 and CDR2 sequences are SGHAT and FQNNGV. Between the trimmed V and J ends, which lost 4 bases and 0 bases, there was a span of 7 bases. This CDR3 comprises 13 residues.